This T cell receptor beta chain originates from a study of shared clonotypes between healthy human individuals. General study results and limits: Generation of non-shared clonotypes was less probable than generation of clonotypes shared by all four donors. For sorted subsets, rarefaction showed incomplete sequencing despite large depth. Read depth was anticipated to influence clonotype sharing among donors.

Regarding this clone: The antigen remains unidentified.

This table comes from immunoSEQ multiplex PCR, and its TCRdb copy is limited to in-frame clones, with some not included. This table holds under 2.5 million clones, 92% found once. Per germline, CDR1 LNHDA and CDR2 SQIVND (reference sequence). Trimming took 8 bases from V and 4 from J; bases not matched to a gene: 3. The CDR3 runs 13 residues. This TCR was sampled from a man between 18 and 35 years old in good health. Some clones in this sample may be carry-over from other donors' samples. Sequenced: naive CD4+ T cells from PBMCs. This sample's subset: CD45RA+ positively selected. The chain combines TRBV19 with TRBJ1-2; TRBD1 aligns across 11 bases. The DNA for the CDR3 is TGTGCCAGTGGGGGACAGGGGGGCTATGGCTACACCTTC. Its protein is CASGGQGGYGYTF.